This T cell receptor beta chain was sequenced during a study of blood T cell repertoires in COVID-19. Turning to the study itself: The study drew acute and convalescent COVID-19 samples from the United States, Italy and Spain. Sources were T cells, B-cell-depleted T cells, or PBMCs; the material itself was cDNA or gDNA.

The CDR3 covers 15 residues. The V gene lost 3 bases and the J gene lost 8 bases, with 19 bases spanning the gap. Germline V gene lookup returns CDR1 LGHDT and CDR2 YNNKEL (reference sequence). Under the authors' procedure: From reference gene primer amplification, estimates of nucleated cell counts were derived. Here immunoSEQ multiplex PCR was the method, and the copy in TCRdb shows in-frame clones only, minus some. V and J calls and clone size are copied from that table; D and trimming were computed from the DNA. The profile shows 270,000 or so clones, roughly 86% of them singletons. Patients in Seattle were enrolled during active infection, then followed longitudinally.

Sequenced input: peripheral blood. The origin of this receptor is a woman in her thirties with COVID-19, enrolled during active disease. This chain uses TRBV3-1 (or the pseudogene TRBV3-2) with TRBJ1-2; no definite D call. The chain's CDR3 is CASSQSRKGSLGYTF. The CDR3, as DNA: TGTGCCAGCAGCCAGTCAAGAAAAGGGAGTTTAGGCTACACCTTC.